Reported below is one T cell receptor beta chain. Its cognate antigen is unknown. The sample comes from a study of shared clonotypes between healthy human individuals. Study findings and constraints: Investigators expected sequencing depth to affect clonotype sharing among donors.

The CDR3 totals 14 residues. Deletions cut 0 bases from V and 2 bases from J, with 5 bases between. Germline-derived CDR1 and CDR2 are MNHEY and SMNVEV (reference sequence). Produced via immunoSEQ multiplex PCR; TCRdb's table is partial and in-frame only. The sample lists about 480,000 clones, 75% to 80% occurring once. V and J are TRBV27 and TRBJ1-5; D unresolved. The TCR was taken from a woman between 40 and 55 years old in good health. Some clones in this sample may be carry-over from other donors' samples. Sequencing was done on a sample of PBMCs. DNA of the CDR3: TGTGCCAGCAGTTTATCGATGGGCAATCAGCCCCAGCATTTT. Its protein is CASSLSMGNQPQHF.